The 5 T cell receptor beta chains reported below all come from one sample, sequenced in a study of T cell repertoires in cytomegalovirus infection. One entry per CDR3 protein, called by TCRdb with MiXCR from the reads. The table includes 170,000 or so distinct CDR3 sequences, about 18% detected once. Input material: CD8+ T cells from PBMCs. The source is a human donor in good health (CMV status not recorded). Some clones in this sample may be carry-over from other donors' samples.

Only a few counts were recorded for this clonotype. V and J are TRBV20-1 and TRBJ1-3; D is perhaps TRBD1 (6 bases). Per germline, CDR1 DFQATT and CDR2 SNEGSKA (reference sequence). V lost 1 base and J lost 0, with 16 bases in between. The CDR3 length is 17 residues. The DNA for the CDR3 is TGCAGTGCTAGAGGCACCATGGACAGCCTCTCTGGAAACACCATATATTTT. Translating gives CSARGTMDSLSGNTIYF.

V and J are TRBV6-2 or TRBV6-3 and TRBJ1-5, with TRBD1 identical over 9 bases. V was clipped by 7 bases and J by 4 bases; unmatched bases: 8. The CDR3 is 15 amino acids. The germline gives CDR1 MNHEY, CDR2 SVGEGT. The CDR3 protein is CASTMLGTGNQPQHF. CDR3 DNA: TGTGCCAGCACCATGCTTGGGACAGGGAATCAGCCCCAGCATTTT.

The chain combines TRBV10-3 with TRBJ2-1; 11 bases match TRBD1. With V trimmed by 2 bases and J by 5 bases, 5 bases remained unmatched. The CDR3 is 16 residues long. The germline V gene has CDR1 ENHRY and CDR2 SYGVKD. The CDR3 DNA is TGTGCCATCAGTGAGACGGACAGGGGGCTAAACAATGAGCAGTTCTTC. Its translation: CAISETDRGLNNEQFF.

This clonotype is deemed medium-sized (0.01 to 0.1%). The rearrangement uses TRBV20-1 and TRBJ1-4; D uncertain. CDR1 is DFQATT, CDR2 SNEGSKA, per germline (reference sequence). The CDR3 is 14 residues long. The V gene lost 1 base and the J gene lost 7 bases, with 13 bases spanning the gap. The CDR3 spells CSARGTTEFEKLFF. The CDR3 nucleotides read TGCAGTGCTAGAGGGACTACTGAATTTGAAAAACTGTTTTTT.

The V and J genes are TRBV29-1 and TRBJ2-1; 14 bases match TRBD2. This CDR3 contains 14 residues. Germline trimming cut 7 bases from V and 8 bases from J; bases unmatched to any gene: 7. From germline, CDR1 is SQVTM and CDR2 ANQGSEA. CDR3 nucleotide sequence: TGCAGCGCGGGTCGACTAGCGGGGGGGTATGAGCAGTTCTTC. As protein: CSAGRLAGGYEQFF.